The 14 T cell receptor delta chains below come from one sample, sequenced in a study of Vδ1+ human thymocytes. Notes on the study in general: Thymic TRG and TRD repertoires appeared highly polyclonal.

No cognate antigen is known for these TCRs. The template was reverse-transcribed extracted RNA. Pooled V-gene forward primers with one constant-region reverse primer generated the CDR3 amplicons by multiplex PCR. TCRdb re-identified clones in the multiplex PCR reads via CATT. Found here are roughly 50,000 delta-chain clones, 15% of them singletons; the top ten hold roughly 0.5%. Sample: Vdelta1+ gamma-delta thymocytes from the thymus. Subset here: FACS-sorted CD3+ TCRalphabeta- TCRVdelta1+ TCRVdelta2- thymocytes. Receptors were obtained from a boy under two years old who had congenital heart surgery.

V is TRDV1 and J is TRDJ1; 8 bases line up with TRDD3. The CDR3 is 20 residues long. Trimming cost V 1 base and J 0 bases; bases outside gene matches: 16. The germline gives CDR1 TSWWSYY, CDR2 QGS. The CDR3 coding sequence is TGTGCTCTTGGGGAACCCTCCCCCGTACTGGGGGCCCGGTACACCGATAAACTCATCTTT. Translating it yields CALGEPSPVLGARYTDKLIF.

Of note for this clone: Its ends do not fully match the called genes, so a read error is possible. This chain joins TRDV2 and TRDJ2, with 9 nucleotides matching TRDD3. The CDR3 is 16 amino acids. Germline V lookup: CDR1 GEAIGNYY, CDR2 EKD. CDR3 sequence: CACGTEQGDTYAQLFF. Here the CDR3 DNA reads TGTGCCTGTGGCACCGAACAAGGGGATACGTACGCACAACTCTTCTTT.

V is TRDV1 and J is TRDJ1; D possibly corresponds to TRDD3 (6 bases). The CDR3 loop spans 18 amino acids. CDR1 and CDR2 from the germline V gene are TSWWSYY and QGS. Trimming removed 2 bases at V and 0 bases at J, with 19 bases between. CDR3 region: CALGENRAFLGDTDKLIF. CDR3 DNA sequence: TGTGCTCTTGGGGAAAATCGCGCCTTCTTGGGGGACACCGATAAACTCATCTTT.

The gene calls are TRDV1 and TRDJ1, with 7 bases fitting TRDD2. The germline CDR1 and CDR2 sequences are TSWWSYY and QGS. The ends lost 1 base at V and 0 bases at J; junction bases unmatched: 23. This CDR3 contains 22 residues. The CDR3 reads CALGEPLMFSYDATDYTDKLIF. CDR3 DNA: TGTGCTCTTGGGGAACCTCTCATGTTTTCCTACGACGCTACGGATTACACCGATAAACTCATCTTT.

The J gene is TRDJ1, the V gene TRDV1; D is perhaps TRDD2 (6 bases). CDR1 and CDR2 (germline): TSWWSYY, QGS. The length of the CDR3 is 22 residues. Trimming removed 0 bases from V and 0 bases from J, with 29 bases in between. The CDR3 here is CALGELRPRLPPITVYTDKLIF. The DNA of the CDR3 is TGTGCTCTTGGGGAACTCCGTCCTCGACTTCCTCCGATTACTGTTTACACCGATAAACTCATCTTT.

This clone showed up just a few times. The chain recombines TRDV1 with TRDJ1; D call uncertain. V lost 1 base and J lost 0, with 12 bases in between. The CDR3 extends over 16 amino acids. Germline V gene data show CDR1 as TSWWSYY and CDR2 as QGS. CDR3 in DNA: TGTGCTCTTGGGGAACGATCCCTATCTTACACCGATAAACTCATCTTT. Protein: CALGERSLSYTDKLIF.

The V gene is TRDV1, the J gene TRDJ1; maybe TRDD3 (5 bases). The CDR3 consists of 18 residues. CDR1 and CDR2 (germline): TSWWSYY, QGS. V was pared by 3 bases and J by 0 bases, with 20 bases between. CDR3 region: CALGDYTGRRGHTDKLIF. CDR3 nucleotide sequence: TGTGCTCTTGGGGACTACACTGGAAGGAGGGGACACACCGATAAACTCATCTTT.

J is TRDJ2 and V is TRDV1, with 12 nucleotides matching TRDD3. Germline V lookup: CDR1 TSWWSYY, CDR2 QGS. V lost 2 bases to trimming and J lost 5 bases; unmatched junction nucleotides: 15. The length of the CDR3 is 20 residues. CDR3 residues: CALGEARLGDTWALTAQLFF. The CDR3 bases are TGTGCTCTTGGGGAAGCACGCCTGGGGGATACGTGGGCCCTTACAGCACAACTCTTCTTT.

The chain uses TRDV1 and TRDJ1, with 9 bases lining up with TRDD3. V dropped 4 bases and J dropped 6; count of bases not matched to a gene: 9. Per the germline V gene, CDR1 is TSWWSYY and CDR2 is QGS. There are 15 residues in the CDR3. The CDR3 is CALGGARHWGNKLIF. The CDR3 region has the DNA TGTGCTCTTGGGGGTGCCCGACACTGGGGGAATAAACTCATCTTT.

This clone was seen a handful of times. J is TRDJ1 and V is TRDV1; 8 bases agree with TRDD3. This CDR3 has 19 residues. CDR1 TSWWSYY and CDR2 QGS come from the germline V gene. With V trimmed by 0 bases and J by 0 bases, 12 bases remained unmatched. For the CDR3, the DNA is TGTGCTCTTGGGGAACTGGATTACTGGGGGTTCCTATACACCGATAAACTCATCTTT. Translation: CALGELDYWGFLYTDKLIF.

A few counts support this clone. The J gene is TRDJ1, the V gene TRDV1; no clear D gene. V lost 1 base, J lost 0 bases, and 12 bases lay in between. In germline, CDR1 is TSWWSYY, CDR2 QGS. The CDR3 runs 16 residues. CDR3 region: CALGEPPRENTDKLIF. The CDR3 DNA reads TGTGCTCTTGGGGAACCCCCCCGCGAAAACACCGATAAACTCATCTTT.

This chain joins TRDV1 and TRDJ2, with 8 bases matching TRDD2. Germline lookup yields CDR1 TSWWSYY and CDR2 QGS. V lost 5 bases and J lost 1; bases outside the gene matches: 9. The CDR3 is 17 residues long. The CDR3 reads CALGTTSYGSLTAQLFF. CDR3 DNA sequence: TGTGCTCTTGGGACCACTTCCTACGGGAGTTTGACAGCACAACTCTTCTTT.

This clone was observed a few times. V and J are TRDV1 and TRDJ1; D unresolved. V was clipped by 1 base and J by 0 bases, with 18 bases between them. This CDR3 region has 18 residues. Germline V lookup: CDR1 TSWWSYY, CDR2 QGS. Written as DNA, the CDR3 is TGTGCTCTTGGGGAACAGCGTCTCATGATTGTGTACACCGATAAACTCATCTTT. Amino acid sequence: CALGEQRLMIVYTDKLIF.

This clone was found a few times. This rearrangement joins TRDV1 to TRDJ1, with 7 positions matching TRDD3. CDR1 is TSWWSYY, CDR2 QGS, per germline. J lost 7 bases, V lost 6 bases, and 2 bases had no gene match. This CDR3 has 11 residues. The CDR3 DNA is TGTGCTCTTGGTGGGGGAACTAAACTCATCTTT. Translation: CALGGGTKLIF.